These 6 T cell receptor beta chains share one sample of origin, sequenced in a study of Tregs in tolerant kidney transplant recipients. The assay was immunoSEQ multiplex PCR, and TCRdb's table has in-frame clones only and misses some. The sample consists of 50,000 or so clones, 75% to 95% of them appearing once. Specimen: Tregs from blood. The receptors shown here come from a human donor in good health.

The genes are TRBV19 and TRBJ1-1; 7 bases agree with TRBD1. The CDR3 runs to 14 residues. The trim removed 6 bases at V and 0 bases at J, leaving 4 bases unmatched. Germline CDR1 LNHDA, CDR2 SQIVND (reference sequence). The CDR3 loop is CASSRQGVNTEAFF. DNA for the CDR3: TGTGCCAGTAGCCGACAGGGCGTGAACACTGAAGCTTTCTTT.

The chain joins TRBV6-1 to TRBJ2-7; no reliable D call. Germline V CDR1 and CDR2: MNHNS, SASEGT. The CDR3 length is 12 residues. V was trimmed by 4 bases and J by 7 bases, leaving 11 bases between them. The CDR3 DNA sequence: TGTGCCAGCAGTGTTAGGATAGGTGAGCAGTACTTC. Amino acid sequence: CASSVRIGEQYF.

The chain is built from TRBV23-1 and TRBJ1-1; maybe TRBD1 (6 bases). TRBV23-1 is an ORF, with its function uncertain. Trimming shortened V by 4 bases and J by 5 bases, and 14 bases separated the two germline ends. The CDR3 length is 14 residues. As DNA, the CDR3 is TGCGCCAGCAGTCTTCGGGGGCTTAGGACTGAAGCTTTCTTT. Encoded protein: CASSLRGLRTEAFF.

The chain couples TRBV4-2 to TRBJ2-7; 7 bases fit TRBD2. Losses at the gene ends were 1 base for V and 3 bases for J; bases not matched to a gene: 9. This CDR3 spans 16 amino acids. Germline assignment: CDR1 LGHNA and CDR2 YNFKEQ. CDR3 sequence reads: CASSQGGAGPLYEQYF. As DNA, the CDR3 is TGTGCCAGCAGCCAAGGGGGAGCGGGACCTCTCTACGAGCAGTACTTC.

This chain connects TRBV11-3 to TRBJ2-3, with 10 bases matching TRBD2. This CDR3 has 15 residues. Per the germline V gene, CDR1 is SGHNT and CDR2 is YENEEA. V gave up 1 base and J gave up 14 bases; unmatched junction bases: 12. CDR3 region: CASSLGTSGTSVMYF. CDR3 nucleotide sequence: TGTGCCAGCAGCTTAGGAACCTCCGGGACTAGCGTGATGTATTTT.

The chain uses TRBV4-1 and TRBJ2-3, with 8 nucleotides matching TRBD2. The CDR3 is 20 amino acids. Germline V CDR1 and CDR2: MGHRA, YSYEKL. With V trimmed by 3 bases and J by 1 base, 18 bases remained unmatched. The CDR3 region has the DNA TGCGCCAGCAGCCAGAAGCTATCGGGGGGGCACTCGCTCGGCACAGATACGCAGTATTTT. It encodes CASSQKLSGGHSLGTDTQYF.